This TCR beta chain originates from a study of circulating and synovial CD4+ cells in juvenile arthritis. The V and J ends lost 0 bases and 4 bases respectively, with 8 bases between them. Germline V CDR1 and CDR2: SGHDT, YYEEEE. The CDR3 loop spans 14 amino acids. Data came from immunoSEQ multiplex PCR; TCRdb stores just in-frame clones and leaves some out. The profile covers tens of thousands of clones, with 95% to 96% appearing a single time and less than 0.2% taken by the ten largest. General study findings and limits: Compared with bulk blood, circulating pathogenic-like lymphocytes shared substantially more CDR3 sequences with synovial T cells.

Of note for this clone: Its antigen is currently unknown.

The chain is built from TRBV5-6 and TRBJ1-5; perhaps TRBD1 as D (6 bases). Material: CD4+ T cells from blood. The TCR sequence derives from a human donor with juvenile idiopathic arthritis. The CDR3 DNA is TGTGCCAGCAGCTTGGGCAGGGGAAATCAGCCCCAGCATTTT. Translated, it gives CASSLGRGNQPQHF. The full variable domain, completed using reference TRBV5-6 and TRBJ1-5, is DAGVTQSPTHLIKTRGQQVTLRCSPKSGHDTVSWYQQALGQGPQFIFQYYEEEERQRGNFPDRFSGHQFPNYSSELNVNALLLGDSALYLCASSLGRGNQPQHFGDGTRLSIL.